This T cell receptor (beta chain) was observed in a study of cytomegalovirus exposure and HLA in healthy donors. Overall study context: Earlier findings included about 120 million unique TCR beta sequences obtained from around 180 million T cells. Study conclusions and caveats: A few chains linked to CMV were shown in vitro to be specific for CMV antigens. Later analysis indicated greater clonal expansion among HLA-associated TCR beta chains than among equally common other chains.

Trimming took off 5 bases at V and 0 bases at J, with 12 bases between the two ends. CDR1 and CDR2 (germline): SGHTA, FQGTGA. The CDR3 contains 15 residues. PCR was performed using 60 Vbeta and 13 Jbeta primers. Assay used: immunoSEQ multiplex PCR; TCRdb lists only in-frame clones, some missing. The sample has 150,000 to 200,000 clones, 77% seen once; the top ten hold approximately 3.4%. In this sample, this clone turned up once. The antigen remains undetermined. The chain employs TRBV7-3 and TRBJ2-3; D perhaps matches TRBD2 (6 bases). The specimen was PBMCs. This TCR was sampled from a female donor in good health and CMV-seronegative. CDR3 nucleotides: TGTGCCAGCAGCAACCCGGGACTCAGCACAGATACGCAGTATTTT. This gives the protein CASSNPGLSTDTQYF.